Included here is one T cell receptor (beta chain) sequence, with context. The antigen remains unidentified. This CDR3 contains 13 residues. V lost 7 bases, J lost 3 bases, and 5 bases stayed unmatched. Germline CDR1 is SGHRS and CDR2 is YFSETQ. This specimen belongs to a study of OX40 agonist ivuxolimab in advanced cancers. Study-level points and caveats: Expanded clones were, on average, more numerous among CD8+ T cells than CD4+.

Sequencing was performed with immunoSEQ multiplex PCR; in TCRdb, only in-frame clones are kept and a portion is missing. This sample carries about 19,000 clones, more than 65% of them seen once, and the ten largest clones take less than 4%. This clonotype was sampled from an adult with an advanced solid tumor such as melanoma, head and neck, liver or kidney cancer. The sequencing here drew on CD4+ or CD8+ T cells sorted from blood, taken in a trial of the OX40 agonist ivuxolimab. The rearrangement links TRBV5-1 to TRBJ2-3; TRBD2 aligns across 7 bases. CDR3 DNA: TGCGCCAGCTGGGCCGGGGGGACAGATACGCAGTATTTT. As protein: CASWAGGTDTQYF.